The 28 T cell receptor beta chains reported below all come from one sample, sequenced in a study of CD8+ T cells in alopecia areata. Treatment described: oral pan-JAK inhibitor, 5-10 mg twice daily. Once RNA had been extracted, it was reverse transcribed into cDNA to act as the sequencing template. Repertoires were generated with immunoSEQ multiplex PCR, while TCRdb's copy carries only in-frame clones and drops some. The profile shows 150,000 to 200,000 clones, just over 65% of them singletons. The sequencing used CD4+ T cells sorted from blood, collected at week 4, from a patient treated with tofacitinib. The receptor set was obtained from a human donor with alopecia areata.

This chain links TRBV30 with TRBJ2-3; 8 bases agree with TRBD2. Germline lookup yields CDR1 GTSNPN and CDR2 SVGIG (reference sequence). The CDR3 is 12 amino acids. V lost 2 bases, J lost 13 bases, and 8 bases stayed unmatched. DNA of the CDR3: TGTGCCTGGAGTCCCCGACTAGCGAACGAGTATTTT. Encoded protein: CAWSPRLANEYF. Variable domain in full (rest from reference TRBV30 and TRBJ2-3): SQTIHQWPATLVQPVGSPLSLECTVEGTSNPNLYWYRQAAGRGLQLLFYSVGIGQISSEVPQNLSASRPQDRQFILSSKKLLLSDSGFYLCAWSPRLANEYFGPGTRLTVL.

The chain links TRBV4-3 to TRBJ2-1, with TRBD1 as a possible D gene (6 bases). The V end lost 0 bases, the J end lost 3 bases, and 9 bases lay between the germline ends. Germline assignment: CDR1 LGHNA and CDR2 YSLEER. The CDR3 covers 15 residues. CDR3 protein: CASSQESTGYNEQFF. CDR3 bases: TGCGCCAGCAGCCAAGAATCGACAGGCTACAATGAGCAGTTCTTC.

Only one count was recorded for this clone. The rearrangement uses TRBV4-3 and TRBJ2-7; D not certain. The germline V and J ends were trimmed by 0 bases and 2 bases, with 14 bases remaining between them. This CDR3 comprises 16 residues. The germline gives CDR1 LGHNA, CDR2 YSLEER. The CDR3 protein is CASSQESHNQAYEQYF. The CDR3 DNA follows: TGCGCCAGCAGCCAAGAATCCCACAATCAAGCCTACGAGCAGTACTTC.

This chain joins TRBV10-3 and TRBJ1-2; D not certain. V was cut by 4 bases and J by 3 bases, with 9 bases left in between. The germline V gene has CDR1 ENHRY and CDR2 SYGVKD. This CDR3 contains 13 residues. The CDR3 loop is CAISGVGYYGYTF. CDR3 bases: TGTGCCATCAGTGGGGTGGGCTACTATGGCTACACCTTC.

The chain links TRBV19 to TRBJ2-1, with D possibly TRBD2 on 5 matching bases. V was shortened by 4 bases and J by 0 bases, with 10 bases between the two germline ends. The length of the CDR3 is 15 residues. Looked up from germline, CDR1 is LNHDA and CDR2 is SQIVND (reference sequence). The CDR3 here is CASSRETGSYNEQFF. The CDR3 DNA reads as TGTGCCAGTAGTAGGGAGACTGGCTCCTACAATGAGCAGTTCTTC.

The CDR3 region has the DNA TGCAGCGTTGTACCCGCGGTTCTAACCAAAAACATTCAGTACTTC. It translates to CSVVPAVLTKNIQYF. The V call is TRBV29-1, the J call TRBJ2-4, with D unclear. The germline V and J ends were trimmed by 4 bases and 2 bases, with 15 bases remaining between them. Germline loops: CDR1 SQVTM, CDR2 ANQGSEA. This CDR3 region has 15 residues.

In this sample, this clone turned up a few times. J is TRBJ1-4 and V is TRBV4-1, with D possibly matching TRBD1 (5 bases). Looked up from germline, CDR1 is MGHRA and CDR2 is YSYEKL. V lost 1 base, J lost 0 bases, and 18 bases lay in between. The CDR3 runs 19 residues. In nucleotides, the CDR3 is TGCGCCAGCAGCCAAGGGACAACTCTTGTAACCGCAACTAATGAAAAACTGTTTTTT. As protein: CASSQGTTLVTATNEKLFF.

The chain couples TRBV30 to TRBJ2-3; TRBD1 matches 9 bases. The CDR3 runs to 13 residues. CDR1 is GTSNPN, CDR2 SVGIG, per germline (reference sequence). V was clipped by 5 bases and J by 4 bases; unmatched bases: 4. For the CDR3, the DNA is TGTGCCTGGGGGACAGGGCAGGCAGATACGCAGTATTTT. Amino acid sequence: CAWGTGQADTQYF.

This clone was detected a few times. This chain uses TRBV14 with TRBJ2-5, with D perhaps TRBD1 (5 bases). The CDR3 covers 14 residues. Germline V lookup: CDR1 SGHDN, CDR2 FVKESK. Trimming stripped 4 bases from V and 1 base from J, with 10 bases between. The CDR3 loop is CASSPRTPQETQYF. CDR3 DNA: TGTGCCAGCAGCCCCCGGACACCCCAAGAGACCCAGTACTTC.

This clone occurred a few times. The gene calls are TRBV6-6 and TRBJ1-5; no clear D. Between the trimmed V and J ends, which lost 5 bases and 9 bases, there was a span of 8 bases. The CDR3 totals 11 residues. In germline, CDR1 is MNHNY, CDR2 SVGAGI (reference sequence). CDR3 protein: CASSEYRPQHF. The CDR3 DNA follows: TGTGCCAGCAGTGAATACAGGCCCCAGCATTTT.

This clone showed up just a few times. The chain uses TRBV6-5 and TRBJ1-4; no firm D call. The germline V gene encodes CDR1 MNHEY and CDR2 SVGAGI. Trimming took off 5 bases at V and 8 bases at J, with 15 bases between the two ends. The CDR3 sequence is 14 residues long. The CDR3 DNA follows: TGTGCCAGCAGTCCGGACCCCATGGGCGAAAAACTGTTTTTT. Its protein product is CASSPDPMGEKLFF.

The rearrangement uses TRBV2 and TRBJ2-7; possibly TRBD2 for D (5 bases). V dropped 4 bases and J dropped 7 bases, with 14 bases sitting between them. The CDR3 totals 13 residues. From germline, CDR1 is SNHLY and CDR2 FYNNEI. The chain's CDR3 is CASSANEGDEQYF. DNA of the CDR3: TGTGCCAGCAGTGCAAATGAGGGAGATGAGCAGTACTTC.

The chain is built from TRBV7-2 and TRBJ1-5, with D unclear. The CDR3 extends over 12 amino acids. V lost 2 bases and J lost 7, with 6 bases in between. Looked up from germline, CDR1 is SGHTA and CDR2 is FQGNSA. The CDR3 bases are TGTGCCAGCAGCTTAAGAGACCAGCCCCAGCATTTT. Translated, it gives CASSLRDQPQHF.

This clone was seen a few times. The J gene is TRBJ1-1, the V gene TRBV6-5; TRBD1 aligns across 9 bases. Looked up from germline, CDR1 is MNHEY and CDR2 is SVGAGI. The CDR3 extends over 14 amino acids. V shed 6 bases and J 1 base; nucleotides not matched to a gene: 3. The CDR3 spells CASRLQGANTEAFF. The DNA of the CDR3 is TGTGCCAGCAGGCTACAGGGGGCGAACACTGAAGCTTTCTTT.

V usage is TRBV5-1 and J usage is TRBJ2-7; 9 bases agree with TRBD1. The junction had 4 bases not matched to a gene; V was cut back by 5 bases and J by 1 base. Germline V CDR1 and CDR2: SGHRS, YFSETQ. The CDR3 is 14 amino acids. CDR3 amino acids: CASSRDRVSYEQYF. CDR3 bases: TGCGCCAGCAGTCGGGACAGGGTATCCTACGAGCAGTACTTC.

V is TRBV27 and J is TRBJ1-2; 8 nucleotides align to TRBD1. Germline V CDR1 and CDR2: MNHEY, SMNVEV (reference sequence). The CDR3 runs to 15 residues. The ends lost 3 bases at V and 8 bases at J; junction bases unmatched: 11. The CDR3, as DNA: TGTGCCAGCAGTTTCTCGGCGGCAGGGGGCGGGGGCTACACCTTC. Protein sequence: CASSFSAAGGGGYTF.

This clone turned up a few times. The chain carries TRBV30 and TRBJ1-5; no clear D. This CDR3 has 13 amino acids. In germline, CDR1 is GTSNPN, CDR2 SVGIG (reference sequence). V was trimmed by 3 bases and J by 7 bases, leaving 13 bases between them. CDR3 in DNA: TGTGCCTGGAGCCCGCGGGATGGCCAGCCCCAGCATTTT. Amino acid sequence: CAWSPRDGQPQHF. The variable domain in full, with the rest retrieved from reference TRBV30 and TRBJ1-5, is SQTIHQWPATLVQPVGSPLSLECTVEGTSNPNLYWYRQAAGRGLQLLFYSVGIGQISSEVPQNLSASRPQDRQFILSSKKLLLSDSGFYLCAWSPRDGQPQHFGDGTRLSIL.

V is TRBV2 and J is TRBJ2-2, with D perhaps matching TRBD1 (5 bases). Germline-derived CDR1 and CDR2 are SNHLY and FYNNEI. Between the trimmed V and J ends, which lost 4 bases and 7 bases, there was a span of 10 bases. This CDR3 is built from 13 residues. The CDR3 loop reads CASSVQGSGELFF. The CDR3 DNA is TGTGCCAGCAGTGTCCAGGGTAGCGGGGAGCTGTTTTTT. The whole variable domain, remainder taken from reference TRBV2 and TRBJ2-2, is EPEVTQTPSHQVTQMGQEVILRCVPISNHLYFYWYRQILGQKVEFLVSFYNNEISEKSEIFDDQFSVERPDGSNFTLKIRSTKLEDSAMYFCASSVQGSGELFFGEGSRLTVL.

The DNA of the CDR3 is TGCAGCGTTCGAGCAGGGTACGAGACCCAGTACTTC. Residues: CSVRAGYETQYF. The chain is built from TRBV29-1 and TRBJ2-5; D may be TRBD1 (5 bases). The ends were cut back, 5 bases at V and 5 bases at J, with 12 bases in the middle. The CDR3 is 12 residues long. The germline V gene has CDR1 SQVTM and CDR2 ANQGSEA.

The chain combines TRBV29-1 with TRBJ2-4, with a tentative D call TRBD1 (6 bases). V lost 4 bases and J lost 0, with 13 bases in between. The CDR3 is made up of 15 amino acids. Germline-derived CDR1 and CDR2 are SQVTM and ANQGSEA. CDR3 residues: CSVGDIPLAKNIQYF. Here the CDR3 DNA reads TGCAGCGTTGGGGACATTCCCCTAGCCAAAAACATTCAGTACTTC. The full variable domain, with the rest looked up from reference TRBV29-1 and TRBJ2-4, is SAVISQKPSRDICQRGTSLTIQCQVDSQVTMMFWYRQQPGQSLTLIATANQGSEATYESGFVIDKFPISRPNLTFSTLTVSNMSPEDSSIYLCSVGDIPLAKNIQYFGAGTRLSVL.

The chain joins TRBV7-9 to TRBJ1-2; D is undetermined. V lost 8 bases to trimming and J lost 6 bases, with 19 bases between them. The germline CDR1 and CDR2 sequences are SEHNR and FQNEAQ (reference sequence). This CDR3 spans 14 amino acids. The CDR3 sequence is CASGQQTPSNGYTF. In DNA, the CDR3 is TGTGCCAGCGGCCAACAGACTCCCTCGAATGGCTACACCTTC.

The chain carries TRBV29-1 and TRBJ2-6; D call uncertain. The V gene lost 6 bases and the J gene lost 0 bases, with 12 bases spanning the gap. The length of the CDR3 is 15 residues. Germline CDR1 and CDR2: SQVTM and ANQGSEA. The CDR3 DNA is TGCAGCGTCCCCAGAGGAATCTCTGGGGCCAACGTCCTGACTTTC. Its protein is CSVPRGISGANVLTF.

The chain couples TRBV25-1 to TRBJ2-5; D is unclear. The CDR3 spans 14 residues. Germline CDR1 MGHDK, CDR2 SYGVNS. With 2 bases removed from V and 0 bases from J, the gap between germline ends came to 7 bases. The CDR3 loop reads CASSETGNQETQYF. The CDR3 nucleotides read TGTGCCAGCAGTGAAACGGGCAACCAAGAGACCCAGTACTTC.

This clone was observed a few times. The chain joins TRBV2 to TRBJ2-7; D gene ambiguous. The ends were cut back, 6 bases at V and 2 bases at J, with 11 bases in the middle. The germline CDR1 and CDR2 sequences are SNHLY and FYNNEI. This CDR3 is built from 13 residues. The CDR3 DNA reads TGTGCCAGCAGAGCTGACGTACCCTACGAGCAGTACTTC. It codes for CASRADVPYEQYF.

This clone appeared a few times. The chain carries TRBV29-1 and TRBJ1-1, with a weak D call TRBD1 (6 bases). Trimming removed 4 bases from V and 0 bases from J, with 12 bases in between. This CDR3 spans 14 amino acids. CDR1 SQVTM and CDR2 ANQGSEA come from the germline V gene. CDR3 in amino acids: CSVASGGLNTEAFF. The CDR3 DNA reads as TGCAGCGTTGCTTCTGGGGGGCTGAACACTGAAGCTTTCTTT.

The chain has TRBV25-1 and TRBJ1-2; a weak D match, TRBD1 (5 bases). Trimming stripped 3 bases from V and 3 bases from J, with 14 bases between. Germline V lookup: CDR1 MGHDK, CDR2 SYGVNS. CDR3 length: 15 amino acids. The CDR3: CASSEPRQGDYGYTF. The CDR3 nucleotides are TGTGCCAGCAGTGAGCCCAGGCAAGGGGACTATGGCTACACCTTC.

This clone has more than one count but fewer than ten. In DNA, the CDR3 is TGTGCCAGCAGTTTCCCTGGGAATGAGCAGTTCTTC. Amino acids: CASSFPGNEQFF. This chain uses TRBV27 with TRBJ2-1; D unresolved. Germline assignment: CDR1 MNHEY and CDR2 SMNVEV (reference sequence). The CDR3 covers 12 residues. Trimming left V 3 bases short and J 7 bases short, with 7 bases between.

V usage is TRBV7-8 and J usage is TRBJ1-2, with D unclear. This CDR3 has 14 residues. Trimming left V 0 bases short and J 3 bases short, with 8 bases between. Germline V gives CDR1 SGHVS, CDR2 FQNEAQ. The CDR3 sequence is CASSLARSYYGYTF. The DNA of the CDR3 is TGTGCCAGCAGCTTAGCTCGGTCTTACTATGGCTACACCTTC. The complete variable domain, with remaining parts taken from reference TRBV7-8 and TRBJ1-2, reads GAGVSQSPRYKVAKRGQDVALRCDPISGHVSLFWYQQALGQGPEFLTYFQNEAQLDKSGLPSDRFFAERPEGSVSTLKIQRTQQEDSAVYLCASSLARSYYGYTFGSGTRLTVV.